This passage covers 4 T cell receptor beta chains from one sample sequenced in a study of T cells in Graves' hyperthyroidism and ophthalmopathy. The investigators amplified TCR beta CDR3 regions from RNA transcripts. A set of HTBI primers served as the primers for a first-round RT-PCR of the TCR CDR3. MiXCR was run by TCRdb on the multiplex PCR reads, yielding one entry per CDR3 protein. The sample includes some 770,000 distinct CDR3 sequences, over 15% of them seen just once. The sample comprised blood. The receptors were sampled from a young man with Graves' hyperthyroidism.

This clonotype was seen only a few times. The rearrangement links TRBV10-3 to TRBJ2-1; D is uncertain. Trimming shortened V by 10 bases and J by 6 bases, and 13 bases separated the two germline ends. CDR3 length: 12 residues. Germline assignment: CDR1 ENHRY and CDR2 SYGVKD. Written as DNA, the CDR3 is TGTGCCACCCGCGAATATTTCAATGAGCAGTTCTTC. Translation gives CATREYFNEQFF.

This clonotype came up many times. V usage is TRBV3-1 and J usage is TRBJ1-5; D is possibly TRBD1 (5 bases). From germline, CDR1 is LGHDT and CDR2 YNNKEL (reference sequence). Trimming stripped 2 bases from V and 6 bases from J, with 14 bases between. This CDR3 has 15 amino acids. The chain's CDR3 is CASSQSLGGSQPQHF. The CDR3 region has the DNA TGTGCCAGCAGCCAATCCCTTGGGGGAAGTCAGCCCCAGCATTTT. Together with reference TRBV3-1 and TRBJ1-5, the CDR3 gives the full variable domain: DTAVSQTPKYLVTQMGNDKSIKCEQNLGHDTMYWYKQDSKKFLKIMFSYNNKELIINETVPNRFSPKSPDKAHLNLHINSLELGDSAVYFCASSQSLGGSQPQHFGDGTRLSIL.

A note on this clonotype: At one boundary the junction diverges from the germline segment, which might be a read error. The chain couples TRBV12-5 to TRBJ2-1; 12 bases agree with TRBD2. The length of the CDR3 is 17 residues. The germline V gene encodes CDR1 LGHNT and CDR2 FRNRAP. CDR3 sequence reads: CASGLRPSGRAYNKQFF. For the CDR3, the DNA is TGTGCTAGTGGTTTGAGGCCTAGCGGGAGGGCCTACAATAAGCAGTTCTTC. Combining the CDR3 with reference TRBV12-5 and TRBJ2-1 gives the whole variable domain DARVTQTPRHKVTEMGQEVTMRCQPILGHNTVFWYRQTMMQGLELLAYFRNRAPLDDSGMPKDRFSAEMPDATLATLKIQPSEPRDSAVYFCASGLRPSGRAYNKQFFGPGTRLTVL.

The rearrangement joins TRBV25-1 to TRBJ1-1, with 7 bases that match TRBD1. This CDR3 has 13 residues. Germline V gene sequence: CDR1 MGHDK, CDR2 SYGVNS. V lost 4 bases and J lost 4; bases outside the gene matches: 3. CDR3 sequence: CASSVPGGTEAFF. The CDR3 DNA reads as TGTGCCAGCAGTGTTCCAGGGGGCACTGAAGCTTTCTTT.